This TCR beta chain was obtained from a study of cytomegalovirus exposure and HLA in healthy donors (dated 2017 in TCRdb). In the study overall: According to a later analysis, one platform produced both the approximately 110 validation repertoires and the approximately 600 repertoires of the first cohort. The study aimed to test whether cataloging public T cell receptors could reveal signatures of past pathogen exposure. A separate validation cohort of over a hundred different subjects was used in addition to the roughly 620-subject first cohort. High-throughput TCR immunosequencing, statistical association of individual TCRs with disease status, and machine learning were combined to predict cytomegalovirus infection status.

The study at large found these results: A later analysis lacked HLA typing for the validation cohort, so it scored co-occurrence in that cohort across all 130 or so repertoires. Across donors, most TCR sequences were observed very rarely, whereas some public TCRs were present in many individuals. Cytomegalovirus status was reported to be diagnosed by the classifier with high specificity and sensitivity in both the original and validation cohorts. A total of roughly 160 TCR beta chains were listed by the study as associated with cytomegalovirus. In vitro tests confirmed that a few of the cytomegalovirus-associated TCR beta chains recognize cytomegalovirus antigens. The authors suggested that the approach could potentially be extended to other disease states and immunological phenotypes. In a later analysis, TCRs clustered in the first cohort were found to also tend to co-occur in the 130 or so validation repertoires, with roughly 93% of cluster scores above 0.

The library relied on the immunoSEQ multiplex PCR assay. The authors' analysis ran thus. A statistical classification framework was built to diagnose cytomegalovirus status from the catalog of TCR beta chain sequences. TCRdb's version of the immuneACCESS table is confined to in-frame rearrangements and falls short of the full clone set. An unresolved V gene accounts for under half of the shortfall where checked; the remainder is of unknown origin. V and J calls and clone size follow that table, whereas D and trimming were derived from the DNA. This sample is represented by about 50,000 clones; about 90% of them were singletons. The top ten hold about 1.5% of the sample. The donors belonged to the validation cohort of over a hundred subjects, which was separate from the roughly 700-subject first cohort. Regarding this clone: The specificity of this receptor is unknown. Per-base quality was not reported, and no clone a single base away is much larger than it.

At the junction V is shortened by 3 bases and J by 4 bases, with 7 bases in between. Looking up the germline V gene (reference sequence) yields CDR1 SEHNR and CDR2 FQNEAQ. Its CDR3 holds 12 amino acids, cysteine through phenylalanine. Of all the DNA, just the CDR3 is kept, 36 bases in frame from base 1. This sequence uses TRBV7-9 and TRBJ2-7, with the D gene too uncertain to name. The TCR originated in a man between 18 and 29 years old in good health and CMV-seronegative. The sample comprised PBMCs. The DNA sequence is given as TGTGCCAGCAGCTTGCACGGGTACGAGCAGTACTTC. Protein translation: CASSLHGYEQYF.